These 15 T cell receptor beta chains came from one sample sequenced in a study of OX40 agonist ivuxolimab in advanced cancers. Clones were sequenced by immunoSEQ multiplex PCR, and TCRdb holds only the in-frame ones, with some missing. The sample holds 65,000 to 85,000 clones, more than 75% seen once. The source material was CD4+ or CD8+ T cells sorted from blood, sampled in a trial of the OX40 agonist ivuxolimab. The receptor set was obtained from an adult with an advanced solid tumor such as melanoma, head and neck, liver or kidney cancer.

This chain connects TRBV14 to TRBJ1-2; no clear D gene. Germline loops: CDR1 SGHDN, CDR2 FVKESK. This CDR3 contains 13 residues. V gave up 2 bases and J gave up 2 bases, with 6 bases separating them. The CDR3 here is CASSQNQNYGYTF. The CDR3 coding sequence is TGTGCCAGCAGCCAAAATCAAAACTATGGCTACACCTTC. The whole variable domain, filled in from reference TRBV14 and TRBJ1-2, reads EAGVTQFPSHSVIEKGQTVTLRCDPISGHDNLYWYRRVMGKEIKFLLHFVKESKQDESGMPNNRFLAERTGGTYSTLKVQPAELEDSGVYFCASSQNQNYGYTFGSGTRLTVV.

The rearrangement joins TRBV29-1 to TRBJ1-6, with 7 bases fitting TRBD1. The trim removed 7 bases at V and 8 bases at J, leaving 8 bases unmatched. The CDR3 loop spans 13 amino acids. The germline CDR1 and CDR2 sequences are SQVTM and ANQGSEA. The CDR3 sequence: CSGIQGWDSPLHF. Here the CDR3 DNA reads TGCAGCGGCATACAGGGGTGGGATTCACCCCTCCACTTT.

The genes are TRBV29-1 and TRBJ1-5; D is unclear. The CDR3 has 13 amino acids. CDR1 and CDR2 (germline): SQVTM, ANQGSEA. V gave up 4 bases and J gave up 0 bases, with 7 bases separating them. The CDR3 protein is CSVAGDSNQPQHF. DNA for the CDR3: TGCAGCGTTGCGGGCGATAGCAATCAGCCCCAGCATTTT.

The rearrangement joins TRBV27 to TRBJ2-5; either TRBD1 or TRBD2 may supply D (6 bases each). CDR3 length: 13 residues. Trimming cost V 6 bases and J 5 bases, with 13 bases left between them. CDR1 and CDR2 from the germline V gene are MNHEY and SMNVEV (reference sequence). CDR3 protein: CASRGRGRETQYF. The CDR3 nucleotides are TGTGCCAGCAGGGGCCGGGGGCGGGAGACCCAGTACTTC.

The V call is TRBV5-1, the J call TRBJ1-6, with D perhaps TRBD1 (6 bases). Germline V gives CDR1 SGHRS, CDR2 YFSETQ. This CDR3 is built from 14 residues. Trimming left V 4 bases short and J 10 bases short, with 15 bases between. The DNA of the CDR3 is TGCGCCAGCAGCACAGACAGGTCCGGATCACCCCTCCACTTT. Its translation: CASSTDRSGSPLHF. The entire variable domain, with the rest obtained from reference TRBV5-1 and TRBJ1-6, is as follows: KAGVTQTPRYLIKTRGQQVTLSCSPISGHRSVSWYQQTPGQGLQFLFEYFSETQRNKGNFPGRFSGRQFSNSRSEMNVSTLELGDSALYLCASSTDRSGSPLHFGNGTRLTVT.

V and J are TRBV30 and TRBJ2-5; D remains ambiguous. This CDR3 region has 14 residues. Germline loops: CDR1 GTSNPN, CDR2 SVGIG (reference sequence). The V end lost 4 bases, the J end lost 3 bases, and 15 bases lay between the germline ends. For the CDR3, the DNA is TGTGCCTGGACCGCCGGACGGAGAGAAGAGACCCAGTACTTC. Residues: CAWTAGRREETQYF.

A single count supports this clone. The chain couples TRBV11-3 to TRBJ1-4; D possibly corresponds to TRBD1 (6 bases). CDR3 length: 13 amino acids. Germline lookup yields CDR1 SGHNT and CDR2 YENEEA. Trimming cost V 8 bases and J 3 bases, with 10 bases left between them. The CDR3 DNA reads as TGTGCCAGCTACAGGGAGTCTAATGAAAAACTGTTTTTT. Its protein is CASYRESNEKLFF.

This rearrangement joins TRBV2 to TRBJ1-1, with D maybe TRBD1 (5 bases). Trimming stripped 6 bases from V and 11 bases from J, with 13 bases between. Per the germline V gene, CDR1 is SNHLY and CDR2 is FYNNEI. The CDR3 totals 11 residues. The CDR3 reads CASRVPGGAFF. For the CDR3, the DNA is TGTGCCAGCAGGGTCCCGGGGGGTGCTTTCTTT. The variable domain in full, with the rest retrieved from reference TRBV2 and TRBJ1-1, is EPEVTQTPSHQVTQMGQEVILRCVPISNHLYFYWYRQILGQKVEFLVSFYNNEISEKSEIFDDQFSVERPDGSNFTLKIRSTKLEDSAMYFCASRVPGGAFFGQGTRLTVV.

The chain joins TRBV29-1 to TRBJ1-1; 7 bases fit TRBD1. The J segment lost 3 bases and the V segment lost 7 bases, leaving 8 bases of the junction unmatched. The germline V gene encodes CDR1 SQVTM and CDR2 ANQGSEA. The CDR3 extends over 13 amino acids. The CDR3 region has the DNA TGCAGCGCCCAGGGACAGTCCCACACTGAAGCTTTCTTT. Translating gives CSAQGQSHTEAFF.

The chain is built from TRBV7-2 and TRBJ1-6; TRBD1 matches 8 bases. With 0 bases clipped from V and 9 bases from J, the junction kept 10 bases outside the gene matches. CDR3 length: 17 amino acids. Looked up from germline, CDR1 is SGHTA and CDR2 is FQGNSA. CDR3: CASSLALNRGFASPLHF. CDR3 in DNA: TGTGCCAGCAGCTTAGCGCTGAACAGGGGGTTCGCTTCACCCCTCCACTTT.

The rearrangement uses TRBV29-1 and TRBJ2-5; maybe TRBD2 (5 bases). Per the germline V gene, CDR1 is SQVTM and CDR2 is ANQGSEA. The CDR3 is made up of 12 amino acids. V dropped 7 bases and J dropped 5 bases, with 14 bases sitting between them. The CDR3 region has the DNA TGCAGCGGGCAAGACGGGGTGGAGACCCAGTACTTC. Encoded protein: CSGQDGVETQYF.

The chain employs TRBV5-1 and TRBJ2-5; TRBD2 agrees at 12 bases. Germline V gene sequence: CDR1 SGHRS, CDR2 YFSETQ. The CDR3 runs 15 residues. J lost 2 bases, V lost 6 bases, and 5 bases had no gene match. The DNA for the CDR3 is TGCGCCAGCACCCCTGGACTAGCGGGGCAAGAGACCCAGTACTTC. Amino acid sequence: CASTPGLAGQETQYF.

In this sample, this clone turned up once. The chain combines TRBV5-1 with TRBJ2-1, with D perhaps matching TRBD1 (5 bases). Germline values: CDR1 SGHRS, CDR2 YFSETQ. This CDR3 spans 14 amino acids. Trimming removed 2 bases at V and 2 bases at J, with 8 bases between. CDR3 amino acids: CASSFQDTYNEQFF. The CDR3 coding sequence is TGCGCCAGCAGCTTTCAGGACACCTACAATGAGCAGTTCTTC. Together with reference TRBV5-1 and TRBJ2-1, the CDR3 gives the full variable domain: KAGVTQTPRYLIKTRGQQVTLSCSPISGHRSVSWYQQTPGQGLQFLFEYFSETQRNKGNFPGRFSGRQFSNSRSEMNVSTLELGDSALYLCASSFQDTYNEQFFGPGTRLTVL.

The chain joins TRBV10-3 to TRBJ1-4, with D unresolved. Germline loops: CDR1 ENHRY, CDR2 SYGVKD. Trimming left V 2 bases short and J 0 bases short, with 10 bases between. This CDR3 is 16 amino acids long. The CDR3 region is CAISETEGSTNEKLFF. CDR3 sequence (DNA): TGTGCCATCAGTGAGACAGAGGGTTCAACTAATGAAAAACTGTTTTTT.

The rearrangement links TRBV5-6 to TRBJ1-2; D uncertain. The CDR3 contains 13 residues. Germline loops: CDR1 SGHDT, CDR2 YYEEEE. The V end lost 0 bases, the J end lost 7 bases, and 10 bases lay between the germline ends. CDR3 amino acids: CASSLGRSGGYTF. In nucleotides, the CDR3 is TGTGCCAGCAGCTTGGGTCGAAGTGGTGGCTACACCTTC.